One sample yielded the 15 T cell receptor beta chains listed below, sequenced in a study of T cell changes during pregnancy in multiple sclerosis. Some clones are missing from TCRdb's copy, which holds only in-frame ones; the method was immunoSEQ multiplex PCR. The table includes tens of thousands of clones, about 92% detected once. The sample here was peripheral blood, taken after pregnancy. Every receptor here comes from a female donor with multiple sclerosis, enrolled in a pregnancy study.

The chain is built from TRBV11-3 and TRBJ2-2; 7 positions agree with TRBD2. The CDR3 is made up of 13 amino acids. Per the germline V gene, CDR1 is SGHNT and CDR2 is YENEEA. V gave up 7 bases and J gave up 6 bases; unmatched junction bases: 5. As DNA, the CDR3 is TGTGCCAGCATCTCTGGGGGGGCCGGGGAGCTGTTTTTT. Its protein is CASISGGAGELFF. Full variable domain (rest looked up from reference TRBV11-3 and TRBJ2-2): EAGVVQSPRYKIIEKKQPVAFWCNPISGHNTLYWYLQNLGQGPELLIRYENEEAVDDSQLPKDRFSAERLKGVDSTLKIQPAELGDSAVYLCASISGGAGELFFGEGSRLTVL.

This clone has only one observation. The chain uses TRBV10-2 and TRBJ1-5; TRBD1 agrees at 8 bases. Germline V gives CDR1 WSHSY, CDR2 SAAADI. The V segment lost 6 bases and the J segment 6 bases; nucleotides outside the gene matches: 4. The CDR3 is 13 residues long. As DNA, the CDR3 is TGCGCCAGCAGAGACAGGGGAGGTCAGCCCCAGCATTTT. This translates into CASRDRGGQPQHF.

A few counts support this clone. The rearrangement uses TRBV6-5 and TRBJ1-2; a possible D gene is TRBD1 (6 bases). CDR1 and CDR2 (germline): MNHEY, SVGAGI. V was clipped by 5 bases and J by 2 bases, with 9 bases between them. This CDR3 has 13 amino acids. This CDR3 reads CASSPTGNYGYTF. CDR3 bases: TGTGCCAGCAGTCCAACAGGGAACTATGGCTACACCTTC.

The CDR3 sequence is CASSLGGTGVVNEQYF. CDR3 coding DNA: TGCGCCAGCAGCCTGGGAGGGACAGGGGTGGTGAACGAGCAGTACTTC. This rearrangement joins TRBV5-1 to TRBJ2-7; the match to TRBD1 covers 10 bases. This CDR3 has 16 residues. V gave up 4 bases and J gave up 5 bases; unmatched junction bases: 12. The germline gives CDR1 SGHRS, CDR2 YFSETQ.

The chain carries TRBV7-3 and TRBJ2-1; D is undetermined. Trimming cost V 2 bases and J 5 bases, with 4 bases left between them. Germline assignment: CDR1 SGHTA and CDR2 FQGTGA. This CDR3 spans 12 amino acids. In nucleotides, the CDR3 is TGTGCCAGCAGCTTACAGAACAATGAGCAGTTCTTC. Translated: CASSLQNNEQFF. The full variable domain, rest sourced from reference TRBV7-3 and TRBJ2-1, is GAGVSQTPSNKVTEKGKYVELRCDPISGHTALYWYRQSLGQGPEFLIYFQGTGAADDSGLPNDRFFAVRPEGSVSTLKIQRTERGDSAVYLCASSLQNNEQFFGPGTRLTVL.

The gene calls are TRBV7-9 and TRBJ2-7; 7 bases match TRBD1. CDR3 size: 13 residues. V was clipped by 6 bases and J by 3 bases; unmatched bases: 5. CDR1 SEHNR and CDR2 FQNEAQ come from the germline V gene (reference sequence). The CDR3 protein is CASRYGQDYEQYF. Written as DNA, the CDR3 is TGTGCCAGCAGGTATGGACAGGACTACGAGCAGTACTTC.

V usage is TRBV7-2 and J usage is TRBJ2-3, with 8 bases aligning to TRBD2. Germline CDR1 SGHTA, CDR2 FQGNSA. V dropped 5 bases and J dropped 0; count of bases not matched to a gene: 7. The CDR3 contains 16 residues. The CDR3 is CASSTGLGASTDTQYF. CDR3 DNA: TGTGCCAGCAGCACGGGACTAGGTGCTAGCACAGATACGCAGTATTTT.

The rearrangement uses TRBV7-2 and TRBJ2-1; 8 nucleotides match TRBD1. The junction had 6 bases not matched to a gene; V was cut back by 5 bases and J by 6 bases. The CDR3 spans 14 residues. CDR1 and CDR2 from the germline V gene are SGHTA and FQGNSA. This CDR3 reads CASSGPDRANEQFF. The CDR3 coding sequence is TGTGCCAGCAGCGGACCGGACAGGGCCAATGAGCAGTTCTTC. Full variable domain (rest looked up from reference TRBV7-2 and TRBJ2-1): GAGVSQSPSNKVTEKGKDVELRCDPISGHTALYWYRQSLGQGLEFLIYFQGNSAPDKSGLPSDRFSAERTGGSVSTLTIQRTQQEDSAVYLCASSGPDRANEQFFGPGTRLTVL.

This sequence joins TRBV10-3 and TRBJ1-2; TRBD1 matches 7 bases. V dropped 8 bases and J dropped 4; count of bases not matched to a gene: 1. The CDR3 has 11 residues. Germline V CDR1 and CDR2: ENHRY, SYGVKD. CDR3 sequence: CAIGDSYGYTF. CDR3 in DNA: TGTGCCATCGGGGACAGCTATGGCTACACCTTC.

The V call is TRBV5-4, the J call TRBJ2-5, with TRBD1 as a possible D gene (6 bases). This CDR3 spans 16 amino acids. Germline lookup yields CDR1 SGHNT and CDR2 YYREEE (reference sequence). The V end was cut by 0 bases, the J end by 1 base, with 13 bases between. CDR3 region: CASSLDRVIAQETQYF. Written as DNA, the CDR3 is TGTGCCAGCAGCTTGGACAGGGTAATAGCCCAAGAGACCCAGTACTTC.

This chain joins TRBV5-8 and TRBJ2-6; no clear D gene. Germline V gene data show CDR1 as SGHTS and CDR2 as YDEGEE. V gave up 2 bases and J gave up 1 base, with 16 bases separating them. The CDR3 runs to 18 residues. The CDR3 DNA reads TGTGCCAGCAGCTTTATCGGGTTTGGCAGATCTGGGGCCAACGTCCTGACTTTC. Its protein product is CASSFIGFGRSGANVLTF.

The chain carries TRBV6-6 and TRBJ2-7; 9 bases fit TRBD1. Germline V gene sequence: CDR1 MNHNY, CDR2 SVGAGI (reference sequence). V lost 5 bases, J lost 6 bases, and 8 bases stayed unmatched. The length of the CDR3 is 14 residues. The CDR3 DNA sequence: TGTGCCAGCAGTCCGACAGGGGGGAAGGTCGAGCAGTACTTC. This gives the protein CASSPTGGKVEQYF.

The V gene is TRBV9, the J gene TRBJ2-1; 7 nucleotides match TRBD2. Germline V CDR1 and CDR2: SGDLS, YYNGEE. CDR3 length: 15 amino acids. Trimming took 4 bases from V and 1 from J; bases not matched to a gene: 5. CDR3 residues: CASSPRDYSYNEQFF. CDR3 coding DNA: TGTGCCAGCAGCCCTCGGGACTATTCCTACAATGAGCAGTTCTTC.

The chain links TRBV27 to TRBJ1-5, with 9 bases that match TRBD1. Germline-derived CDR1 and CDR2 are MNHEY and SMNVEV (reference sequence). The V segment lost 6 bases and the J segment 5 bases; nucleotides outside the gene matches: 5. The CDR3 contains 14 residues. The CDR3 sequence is CASSPGQGYQPQHF. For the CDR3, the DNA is TGTGCCAGCAGCCCGGGACAGGGATATCAGCCCCAGCATTTT.

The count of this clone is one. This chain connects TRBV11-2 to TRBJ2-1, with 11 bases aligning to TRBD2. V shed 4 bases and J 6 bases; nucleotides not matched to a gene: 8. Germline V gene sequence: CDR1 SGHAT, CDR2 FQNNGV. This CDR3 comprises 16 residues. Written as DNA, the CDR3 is TGTGCCAGCAGCTCGATAGCGGGAGGGCCCGGCAATGAGCAGTTCTTC. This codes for CASSSIAGGPGNEQFF.